This T cell receptor (beta chain) was recovered during a study of T cells in Graves' hyperthyroidism and ophthalmopathy. The hyperthyroidism patients had all been newly diagnosed, and their disease duration was under 2 months. Their ages ranged from 18 to 65 years. TCR beta CDR3 region amplification was performed from RNA transcripts. Carried out on the TCR CDR3, a first-round RT-PCR used the HTBI primer set. TCRdb ran MiXCR on the multiplex PCR reads and lists one entry per CDR3 protein. This repertoire shows 300,000 to 500,000 distinct CDR3 sequences, about 16% found once; its top ten account for approximately 32%. This TCR derives from a woman aged 30 to 39 with Graves' hyperthyroidism. The material sequenced was blood.

DNA for the CDR3: TGCAGTGCTAAACGGCCGGGAGTCGACACCGGGGAGCTGTTTTTT. Residues: CSAKRPGVDTGELFF. The chain has TRBV20-1 and TRBJ2-2; tentatively, D is TRBD2 (6 bases). The V gene's germline CDR1 is DFQATT and CDR2 SNEGSKA (reference sequence). Trimming took off 4 bases at V and 3 bases at J, with 15 bases between the two ends. This CDR3 is 15 amino acids long.